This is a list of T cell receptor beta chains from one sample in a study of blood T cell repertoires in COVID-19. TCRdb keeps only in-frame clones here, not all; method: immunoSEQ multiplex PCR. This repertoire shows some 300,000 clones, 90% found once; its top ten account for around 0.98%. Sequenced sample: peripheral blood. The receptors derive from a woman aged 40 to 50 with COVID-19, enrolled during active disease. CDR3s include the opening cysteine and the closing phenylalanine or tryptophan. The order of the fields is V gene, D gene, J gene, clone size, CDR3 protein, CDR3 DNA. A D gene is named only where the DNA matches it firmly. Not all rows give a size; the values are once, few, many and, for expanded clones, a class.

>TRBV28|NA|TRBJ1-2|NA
CASSPNGRLSYGYTF
TGTGCCAGCAGTCCGAATGGTCGGTTATCCTATGGCTACACCTTC
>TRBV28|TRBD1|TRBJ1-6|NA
CASTVSTSGTGAVILHF
TGTGCCAGCACAGTTTCTACCTCCGGGACAGGGGCGGTTATCCTCCACTTT
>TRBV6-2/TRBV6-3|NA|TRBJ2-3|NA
CASSRGSSTDTQYF
TGTGCCAGCAGCAGGGGATCTAGCACAGATACGCAGTATTTT
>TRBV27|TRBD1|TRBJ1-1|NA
CASSWGTGGTEAFF
TGTGCCAGCAGTTGGGGGACAGGGGGGACTGAAGCTTTCTTT
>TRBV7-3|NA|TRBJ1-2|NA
CASSPRRGGGYTF
TGTGCCAGCAGCCCAAGGAGGGGTGGTGGCTACACCTTC
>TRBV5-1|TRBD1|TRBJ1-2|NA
CASRMRPTGGYGYTF
TGCGCCAGCAGAATGAGACCGACAGGGGGCTATGGCTACACCTTC
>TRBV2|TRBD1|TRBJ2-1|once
CASSEMGQGSRYNEQFF
TGTGCCAGCAGTGAAATGGGACAGGGATCTCGGTACAATGAGCAGTTCTTC
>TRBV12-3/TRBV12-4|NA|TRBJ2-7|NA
CASSFRGYEQYF
TGTGCCAGCAGTTTTCGCGGCTACGAGCAGTACTTC
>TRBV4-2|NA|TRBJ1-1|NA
CASSQDPQNTEAFF
TGTGCCAGCAGCCAAGATCCCCAGAACACTGAAGCTTTCTTT
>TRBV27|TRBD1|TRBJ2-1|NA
CASSRDRGASDEQFF
TGTGCCAGCAGTCGGGACAGGGGGGCCTCCGATGAGCAGTTCTTC
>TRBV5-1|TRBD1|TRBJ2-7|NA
CASSLRTGLGYEQYF
TGCGCCAGCAGCTTGCGGACAGGGTTAGGGTACGAGCAGTACTTC
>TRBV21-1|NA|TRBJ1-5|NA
CASSKGSTGNQPQHF
TGTGCCAGCAGCAAAGGATCCACGGGCAATCAGCCCCAGCATTTT
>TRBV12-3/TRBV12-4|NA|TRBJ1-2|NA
CASSYRVLGYTF
TGTGCCAGCAGTTACAGGGTGCTTGGCTACACCTTC
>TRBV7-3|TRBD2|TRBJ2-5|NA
CASSSGLAGRFQETQYF
TGTGCCAGCAGCTCCGGACTAGCGGGGCGCTTTCAAGAGACCCAGTACTTC
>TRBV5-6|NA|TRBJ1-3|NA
CASSSVNGGSGNTIYF
TGTGCCAGCAGCTCGGTGAATGGAGGCTCTGGAAACACCATATATTTT
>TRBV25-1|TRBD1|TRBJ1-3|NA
CASMGQGAPSGNTIYF
TGTGCCAGCATGGGGCAGGGGGCCCCCTCTGGAAACACCATATATTTT
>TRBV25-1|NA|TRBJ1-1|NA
CASSYFRDTEAFF
TGTGCCAGCAGTTACTTTCGGGACACTGAAGCTTTCTTT
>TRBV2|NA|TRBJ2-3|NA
CASSEGLTSTDTQYF
TGTGCCAGCAGTGAAGGGTTGACTAGCACAGATACGCAGTATTTT
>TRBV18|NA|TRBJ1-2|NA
CASSLTGHGYTF
TGTGCCAGCTCACTCACAGGTCATGGCTACACCTTC
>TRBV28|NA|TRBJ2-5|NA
CASSLGARETQYF
TGTGCCAGCAGTTTAGGGGCTCGAGAGACCCAGTACTTC
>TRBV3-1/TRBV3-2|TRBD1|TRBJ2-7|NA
CASSQRSDPWTGQPYEQYF
TGTGCCAGCAGCCAAAGAAGCGATCCCTGGACAGGACAACCCTACGAGCAGTACTTC
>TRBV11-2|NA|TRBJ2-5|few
CASSLDGIETQYF
TGTGCCAGCAGCCTAGACGGGATAGAGACCCAGTACTTC
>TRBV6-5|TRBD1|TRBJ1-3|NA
CATRKGQGVGNTIYF
TGTGCCACCCGGAAAGGACAGGGTGTTGGAAACACCATATATTTT
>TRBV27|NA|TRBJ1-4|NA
CASSLSGAAGEKLFF
TGTGCCAGCAGTTTATCGGGGGCAGCGGGAGAAAAACTGTTTTTT
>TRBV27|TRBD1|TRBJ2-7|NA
CASSPGTEPYEQYF
TGTGCCAGCAGTCCTGGGACAGAACCTTACGAGCAGTACTTC
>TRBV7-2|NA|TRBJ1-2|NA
CASSLRQFGANYGYTF
TGTGCCAGCAGCTTAAGACAGTTCGGCGCTAACTATGGCTACACCTTC
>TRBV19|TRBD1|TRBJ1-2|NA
CASSAGQGLNGYTF
TGTGCCAGTAGTGCGGGACAGGGACTCAATGGCTACACCTTC
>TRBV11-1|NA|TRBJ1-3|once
CASSLRRTHTGNTIYF
TGTGCCAGCAGCTTACGGAGGACGCATACTGGAAACACCATATATTTT
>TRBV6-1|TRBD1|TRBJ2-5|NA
CASSERNRGSETQYF
TGTGCCAGCAGTGAACGAAACAGGGGATCGGAGACCCAGTACTTC
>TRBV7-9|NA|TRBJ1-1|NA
CASSLEGETEAFF
TGTGCCAGCAGCTTAGAAGGGGAAACTGAAGCTTTCTTT
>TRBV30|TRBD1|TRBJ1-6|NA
CAWSTGGESPLHF
TGTGCCTGGAGTACAGGGGGTGAGTCACCCCTCCACTTT
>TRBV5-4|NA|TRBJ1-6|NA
CASSFGGVGANSPLHF
TGTGCCAGCAGCTTTGGAGGAGTAGGAGCTAATTCACCCCTCCACTTT
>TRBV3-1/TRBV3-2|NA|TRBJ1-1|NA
CASSGQKHTEAFF
TGTGCCAGCAGCGGACAAAAGCACACTGAAGCTTTCTTT
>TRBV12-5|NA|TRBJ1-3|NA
CASGLDPTTGNTIYF
TGTGCTAGTGGCTTAGACCCCACTACTGGAAACACCATATATTTT
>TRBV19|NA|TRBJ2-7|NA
CASSSSGGYEQYF
TGTGCCAGTAGTAGTTCCGGGGGCTACGAGCAGTACTTC
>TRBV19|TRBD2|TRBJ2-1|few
CASSIPSGGYNEQFF
TGTGCCAGTAGTATCCCTAGCGGGGGGTACAATGAGCAGTTCTTC
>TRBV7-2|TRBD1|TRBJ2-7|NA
CASSSGQSPREQYF
TGTGCCAGCAGCTCGGGACAGTCTCCTAGGGAGCAGTACTTC
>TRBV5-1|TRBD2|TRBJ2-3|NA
CASSLASGGVYTQYF
TGCGCCAGCAGCTTGGCTAGCGGGGGGGTATATACGCAGTATTTT
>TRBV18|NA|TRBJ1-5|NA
CASSPRGRDNQPQHF
TGTGCCAGCTCACCAAGGGGAAGAGACAATCAGCCCCAGCATTTT
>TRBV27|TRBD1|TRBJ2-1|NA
CASSHTGTGGNEQFF
TGTGCCAGCAGTCACACCGGGACAGGGGGAAATGAGCAGTTCTTC
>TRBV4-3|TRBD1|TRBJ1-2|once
CASSQDLGQGKEGYTF
TGCGCCAGCAGCCAAGATCTGGGACAGGGGAAGGAAGGCTACACCTTC
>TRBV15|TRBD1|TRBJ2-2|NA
CATSRPGQGSTGELFF
TGTGCCACCAGCAGACCGGGACAGGGGAGCACCGGGGAGCTGTTTTTT
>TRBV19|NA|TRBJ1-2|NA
CASFRTASNYGYTF
TGTGCCAGTTTCAGGACAGCTTCTAACTATGGCTACACCTTC
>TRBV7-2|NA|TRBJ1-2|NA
CASSSTRDTVDGYTF
TGTGCCAGCAGCTCTACCCGGGATACAGTCGATGGCTACACCTTC
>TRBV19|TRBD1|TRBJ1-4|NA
CASSIGDRPITEKLFF
TGTGCCAGTAGTATAGGGGACAGGCCCATCACCGAAAAACTGTTTTTT
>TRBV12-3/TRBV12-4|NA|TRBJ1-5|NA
CASSSLGSQHF
TGTGCCAGCAGTTCCCTCGGGTCCCAGCATTTT
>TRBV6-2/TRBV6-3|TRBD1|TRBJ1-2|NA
CASSRDRGGNYGYTF
TGTGCCAGCAGCCGAGACAGGGGAGGTAACTATGGCTACACCTTC
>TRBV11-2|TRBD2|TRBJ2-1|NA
CASSLGGSGSYNEQFF
TGTGCCAGCAGCTTAGGTGGTAGCGGGAGCTACAATGAGCAGTTCTTC
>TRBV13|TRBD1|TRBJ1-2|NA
CASSLGGTGGDGYTF
TGTGCCAGCAGCTTAGGTGGGACAGGGGGCGACGGCTACACCTTC
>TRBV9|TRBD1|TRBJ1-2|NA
CASSPRQGIYGYTF
TGTGCCAGCAGCCCCCGACAGGGAATCTATGGCTACACCTTC
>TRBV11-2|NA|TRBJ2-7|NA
CASSPGTSYEQYF
TGTGCCAGCAGCCCTGGGACTTCCTACGAGCAGTACTTC
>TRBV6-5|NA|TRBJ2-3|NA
CASSYSPNTDTQYF
TGTGCCAGCAGTTACTCCCCAAACACAGATACGCAGTATTTT
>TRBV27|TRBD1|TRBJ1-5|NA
CASSPKQGTPNYSNQPQHF
TGTGCCAGCAGCCCAAAACAGGGGACCCCTAACTATAGCAATCAGCCCCAGCATTTT
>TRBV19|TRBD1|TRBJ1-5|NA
CASRALDRGTQPQHF
TGTGCCAGCAGGGCCCTGGACAGGGGAACTCAGCCCCAGCATTTT
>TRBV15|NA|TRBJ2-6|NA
CATSPRGVPPSGANVLTF
TGTGCCACCAGCCCTCGCGGGGTTCCTCCCTCTGGGGCCAACGTCCTGACTTTC
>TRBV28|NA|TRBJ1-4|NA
CASSLAGEEKLFF
TGTGCCAGCAGTTTGGCAGGGGAGGAAAAACTGTTTTTT
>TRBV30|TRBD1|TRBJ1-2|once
CAWTMTDRTYGYTF
TGTGCCTGGACCATGACGGACAGGACCTATGGCTACACCTTC
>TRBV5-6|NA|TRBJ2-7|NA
CASSSAYEQYF
TGTGCCAGCAGCTCAGCCTACGAGCAGTACTTC
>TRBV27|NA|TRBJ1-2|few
CASSQSGDGYTF
TGTGCCAGCAGTCAATCAGGGGATGGCTACACCTTC